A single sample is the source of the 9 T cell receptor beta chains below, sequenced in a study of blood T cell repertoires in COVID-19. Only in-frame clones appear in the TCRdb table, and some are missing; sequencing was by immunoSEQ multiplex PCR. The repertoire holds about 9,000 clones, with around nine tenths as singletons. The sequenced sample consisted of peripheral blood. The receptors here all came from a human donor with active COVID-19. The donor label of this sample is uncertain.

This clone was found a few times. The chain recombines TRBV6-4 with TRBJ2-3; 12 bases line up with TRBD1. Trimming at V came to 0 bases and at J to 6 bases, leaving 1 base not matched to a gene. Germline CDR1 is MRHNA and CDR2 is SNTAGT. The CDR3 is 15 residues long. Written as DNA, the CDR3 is TGTGCCAGCAGTGACTCCGGGACAGGGGGCGATACGCAGTATTTT. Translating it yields CASSDSGTGGDTQYF.

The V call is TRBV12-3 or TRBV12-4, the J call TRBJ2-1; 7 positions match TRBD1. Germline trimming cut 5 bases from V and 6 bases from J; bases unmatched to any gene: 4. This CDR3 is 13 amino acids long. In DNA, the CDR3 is TGTGCCAGCAGTCCGACAGGGCCCAATGAGCAGTTCTTC. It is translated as CASSPTGPNEQFF.

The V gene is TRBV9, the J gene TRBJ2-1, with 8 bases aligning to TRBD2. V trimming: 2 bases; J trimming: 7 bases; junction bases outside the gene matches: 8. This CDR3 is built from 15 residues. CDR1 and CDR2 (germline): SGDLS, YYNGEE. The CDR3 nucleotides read TGTGCCAGCAGCGTCATGGGACTAGGGGGGAATGAGCAGTTCTTC. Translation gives CASSVMGLGGNEQFF.

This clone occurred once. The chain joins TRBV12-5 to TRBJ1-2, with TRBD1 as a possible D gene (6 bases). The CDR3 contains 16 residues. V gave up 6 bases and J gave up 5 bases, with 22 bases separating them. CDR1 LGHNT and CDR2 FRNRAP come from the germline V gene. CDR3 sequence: CASGPKAEGVLYGYTF. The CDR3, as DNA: TGTGCTAGTGGCCCCAAGGCCGAGGGGGTCCTATATGGCTACACCTTC.

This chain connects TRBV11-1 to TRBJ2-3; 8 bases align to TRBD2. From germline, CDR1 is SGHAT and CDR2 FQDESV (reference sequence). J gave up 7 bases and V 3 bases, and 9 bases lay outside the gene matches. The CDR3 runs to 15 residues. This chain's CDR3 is CASSFIGGGLNTQYF. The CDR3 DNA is TGTGCCAGCAGCTTCATAGGCGGGGGGTTGAATACGCAGTATTTT.

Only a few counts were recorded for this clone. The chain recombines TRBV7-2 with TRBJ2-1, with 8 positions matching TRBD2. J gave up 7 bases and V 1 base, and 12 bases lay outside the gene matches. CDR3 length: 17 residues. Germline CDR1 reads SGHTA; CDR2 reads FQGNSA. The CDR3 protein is CASSLVLGGGLVNEQFF. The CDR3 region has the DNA TGTGCCAGCAGCTTAGTGTTGGGCGGGGGGTTAGTGAATGAGCAGTTCTTC.

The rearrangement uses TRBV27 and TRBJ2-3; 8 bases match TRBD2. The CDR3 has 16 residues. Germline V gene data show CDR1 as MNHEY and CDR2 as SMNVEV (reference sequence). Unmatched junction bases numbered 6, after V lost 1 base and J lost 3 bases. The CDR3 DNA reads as TGTGCCAGCAGTTTATGGCCGACGGGAGGGACAGATACGCAGTATTTT. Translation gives CASSLWPTGGTDTQYF.

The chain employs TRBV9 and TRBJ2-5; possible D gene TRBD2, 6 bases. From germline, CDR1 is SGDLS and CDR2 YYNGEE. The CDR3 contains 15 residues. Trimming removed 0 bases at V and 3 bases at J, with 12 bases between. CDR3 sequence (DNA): TGTGCCAGCAGCGTAGCTGGGGGGAAGGAAGAGACCCAGTACTTC. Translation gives CASSVAGGKEETQYF.

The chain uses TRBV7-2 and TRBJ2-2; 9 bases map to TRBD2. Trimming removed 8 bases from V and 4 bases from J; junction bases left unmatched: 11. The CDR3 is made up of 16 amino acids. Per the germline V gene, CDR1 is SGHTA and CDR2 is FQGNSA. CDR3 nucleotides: TGTGCCAGCGCGTCGGGAAAACTAGCGGGCACCGGGGAGCTGTTTTTT. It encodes CASASGKLAGTGELFF.